This TCR beta chain was profiled in a study of shared clonotypes between healthy human individuals. The sample holds one count of this clone. The target antigen is unknown. Naive CD8 cells, CD45RO-negative and positively selected for CCR7, excluded terminally differentiated effector memory CD45RA+ cells. Looked up from germline, CDR1 is LNHNV and CDR2 is YYDKDF (reference sequence). The CDR3 runs 17 residues. Unmatched junction bases numbered 4, after V lost 0 bases and J lost 0 bases. Notes on the study in general: Sequencing depth was expected to influence donor clonotype sharing. Sharing across four donors was highest in naive CD4 (roughly 5%) and lowest in memory CD8 (0.4%).

At deep level, the assay was performed. Under the authors' procedure: ImmunoSEQ junction-only sequences lacked quality scores, so their filtering differed. Sequencing used immunoSEQ multiplex PCR; TCRdb keeps in-frame clones, though not all of them. V and J calls and clone size are copied from that table; D and trimming were computed from the DNA. Of roughly 1,800,000 clones in the sample, approximately 94% were seen once. The chain recombines TRBV15 with TRBJ2-5; 10 nucleotides match TRBD2. The TCR originated in a man between 18 and 29 years old in good health. Source material: naive CD8+ T cells sorted from blood. The CDR3 bases are TGTGCCACCAGCAGAGATAGGACTAGCGGAGACCAAGAGACCCAGTACTTC. It translates to CATSRDRTSGDQETQYF.